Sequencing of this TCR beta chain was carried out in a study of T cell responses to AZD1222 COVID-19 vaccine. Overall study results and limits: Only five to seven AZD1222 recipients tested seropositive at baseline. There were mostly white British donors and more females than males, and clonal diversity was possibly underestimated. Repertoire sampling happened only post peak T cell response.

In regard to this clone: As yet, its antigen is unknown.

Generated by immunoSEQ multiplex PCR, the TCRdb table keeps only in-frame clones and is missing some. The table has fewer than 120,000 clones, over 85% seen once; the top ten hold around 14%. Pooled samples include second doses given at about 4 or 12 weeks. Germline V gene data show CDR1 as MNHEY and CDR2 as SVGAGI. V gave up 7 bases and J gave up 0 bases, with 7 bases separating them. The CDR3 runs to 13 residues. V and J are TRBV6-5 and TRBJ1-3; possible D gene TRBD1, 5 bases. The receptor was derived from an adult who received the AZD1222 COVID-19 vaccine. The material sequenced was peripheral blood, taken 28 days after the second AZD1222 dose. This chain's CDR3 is CASTRDSGNTIYF. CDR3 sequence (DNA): TGTGCCAGCACCAGGGACTCTGGAAACACCATATATTTT.